This T cell receptor (beta chain) is drawn from a study of early T cells in non-severe SARS-CoV-2 infection. In TCRdb, the 5' RACE reads were re-called with MiXCR into one record per CDR3 protein. The sample has 40,000 to 55,000 distinct CDR3 sequences, roughly an eighth seen once; the top ten hold roughly 16%. Germline CDR1 is SQVTM and CDR2 is ANQGSEA. V lost 8 bases, J lost 0 bases, and 14 bases lay in between. The CDR3 has 13 residues. This clonotype has more than one count but fewer than ten. The receptor comes from an adult who was a healthcare worker with PCR-confirmed SARS-CoV-2 infection or an uninfected control (not recorded which). V and J are TRBV29-1 and TRBJ2-7, with TRBD2 as a possible D gene (5 bases). Sequenced input: whole blood. CDR3 amino acids: CSPGSVSSYEQYF. The CDR3 DNA sequence: TGCAGCCCTGGGAGCGTAAGCTCCTACGAGCAGTACTTC.